This TCR beta chain originates from a study of response to subunit inactivated influenza vaccine. The CDR3 covers 13 residues. V lost 5 bases to trimming and J lost 7 bases, with 12 bases between them. Germline-derived CDR1 and CDR2 are LNHDA and SQIVND (reference sequence). One entry per CDR3 protein, called by TCRdb with MiXCR from the RT-PCR reads. Among 250,000 to 350,000 distinct CDR3 sequences listed, about 20% were seen once. Study findings and constraints: Few additional T cells are recruited per seasonal influenza vaccination, authors suggested.

This clonotype was picked up a small number of times. Its antigen remains unknown. The chain carries TRBV19 and TRBJ1-5; D is possibly TRBD1 (6 bases). The sequencing here drew on PBMCs from blood, taken roughly 20 months after vaccination. The sequence was collected from a man aged 45 to 75 who received an inactivated influenza vaccine. The CDR3 loop is CASSPTGRQPQHF. The CDR3 coding sequence is TGTGCCAGTAGTCCCACAGGGAGGCAGCCCCAGCATTTT.